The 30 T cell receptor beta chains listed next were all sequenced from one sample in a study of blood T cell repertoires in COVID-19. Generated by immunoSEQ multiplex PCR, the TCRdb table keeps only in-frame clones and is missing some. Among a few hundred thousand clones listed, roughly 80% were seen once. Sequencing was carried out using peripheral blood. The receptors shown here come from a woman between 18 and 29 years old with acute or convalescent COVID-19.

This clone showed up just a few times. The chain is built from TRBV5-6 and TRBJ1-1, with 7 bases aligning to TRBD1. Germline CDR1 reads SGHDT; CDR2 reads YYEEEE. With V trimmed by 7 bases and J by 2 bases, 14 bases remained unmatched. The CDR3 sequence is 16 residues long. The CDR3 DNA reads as TGTGCCAGCCTGGAGACAGGGCGCTCAACAAACACTGAAGCTTTCTTT. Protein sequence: CASLETGRSTNTEAFF.

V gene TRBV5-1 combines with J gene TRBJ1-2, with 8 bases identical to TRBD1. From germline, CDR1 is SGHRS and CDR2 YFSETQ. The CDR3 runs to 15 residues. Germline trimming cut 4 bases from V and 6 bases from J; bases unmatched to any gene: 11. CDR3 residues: CASSTGQGEWNGYTF. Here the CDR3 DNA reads TGCGCCAGCAGCACCGGACAGGGCGAATGGAATGGCTACACCTTC.

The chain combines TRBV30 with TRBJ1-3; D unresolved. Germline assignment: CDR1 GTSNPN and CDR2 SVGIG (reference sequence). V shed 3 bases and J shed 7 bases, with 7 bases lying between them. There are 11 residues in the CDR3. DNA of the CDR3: TGTGCCTGGAGCGAACTGAACACCATATATTTT. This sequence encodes CAWSELNTIYF.

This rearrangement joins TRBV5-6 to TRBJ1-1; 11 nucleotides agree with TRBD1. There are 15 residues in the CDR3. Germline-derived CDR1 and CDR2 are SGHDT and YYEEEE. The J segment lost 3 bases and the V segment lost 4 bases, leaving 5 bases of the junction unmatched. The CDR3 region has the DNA TGTGCCAGCAGCGGACCGGGACAGGGGGACACTGAAGCTTTCTTT. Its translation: CASSGPGQGDTEAFF. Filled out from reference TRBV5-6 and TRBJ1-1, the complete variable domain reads DAGVTQSPTHLIKTRGQQVTLRCSPKSGHDTVSWYQQALGQGPQFIFQYYEEEERQRGNFPDRFSGHQFPNYSSELNVNALLLGDSALYLCASSGPGQGDTEAFFGQGTRLTVV.

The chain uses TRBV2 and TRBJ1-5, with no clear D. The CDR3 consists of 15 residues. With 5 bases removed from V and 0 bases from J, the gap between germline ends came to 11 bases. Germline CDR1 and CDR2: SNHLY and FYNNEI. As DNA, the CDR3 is TGTGCCAGCAGTCCTGACGGAGCTAGCAATCAGCCCCAGCATTTT. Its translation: CASSPDGASNQPQHF.

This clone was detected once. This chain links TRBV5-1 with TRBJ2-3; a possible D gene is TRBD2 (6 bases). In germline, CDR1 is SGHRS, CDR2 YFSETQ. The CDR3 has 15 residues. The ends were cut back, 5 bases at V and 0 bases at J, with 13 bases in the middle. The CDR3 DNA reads TGCGCCAGCAGGGGGACTTCCCATAGCACAGATACGCAGTATTTT. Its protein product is CASRGTSHSTDTQYF. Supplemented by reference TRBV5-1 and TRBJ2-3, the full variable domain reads KAGVTQTPRYLIKTRGQQVTLSCSPISGHRSVSWYQQTPGQGLQFLFEYFSETQRNKGNFPGRFSGRQFSNSRSEMNVSTLELGDSALYLCASRGTSHSTDTQYFGPGTRLTVL.

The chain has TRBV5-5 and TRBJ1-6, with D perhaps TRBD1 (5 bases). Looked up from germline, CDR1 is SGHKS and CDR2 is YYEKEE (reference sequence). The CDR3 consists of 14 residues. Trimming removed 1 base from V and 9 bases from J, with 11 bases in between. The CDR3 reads CASSLSGLGSPLHF. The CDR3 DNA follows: TGTGCCAGCAGCTTGTCAGGGTTGGGTTCACCCCTCCACTTT.

In nucleotides, the CDR3 is TGTGCCAGCAGTTCTGGTGGCCCGTACGAGCAGTACTTC. Protein product: CASSSGGPYEQYF. J is TRBJ2-7 and V is TRBV12-3 or TRBV12-4; D not resolved. V was cut by 4 bases and J by 4 bases, with 11 bases left in between. The CDR3 covers 13 residues.

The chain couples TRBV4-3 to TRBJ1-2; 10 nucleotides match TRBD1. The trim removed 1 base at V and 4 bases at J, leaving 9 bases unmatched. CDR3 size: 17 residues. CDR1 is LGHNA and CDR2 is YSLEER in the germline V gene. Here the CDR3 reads CASSQGAGTGAGYGYTF. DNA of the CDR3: TGCGCCAGCAGCCAAGGCGCCGGGACAGGGGCGGGCTATGGCTACACCTTC.

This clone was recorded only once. The CDR3 coding sequence is TGTGCCAGCGGGGCACAATGGGGCAATGAGCAGTTCTTC. It specifies CASGAQWGNEQFF. The chain uses TRBV2 and TRBJ2-1, with D maybe TRBD1 (5 bases). Trimming cost V 8 bases and J 6 bases, with 14 bases left between them. The CDR3 covers 13 residues. Germline values: CDR1 SNHLY, CDR2 FYNNEI.

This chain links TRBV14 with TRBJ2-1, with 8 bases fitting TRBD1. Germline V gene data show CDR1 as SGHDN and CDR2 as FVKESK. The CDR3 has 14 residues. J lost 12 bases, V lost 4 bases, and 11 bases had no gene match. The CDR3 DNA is TGTGCCAGCAGCCCAAATATCAGGGGGCTCGGGCAGTTCTTC. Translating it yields CASSPNIRGLGQFF.

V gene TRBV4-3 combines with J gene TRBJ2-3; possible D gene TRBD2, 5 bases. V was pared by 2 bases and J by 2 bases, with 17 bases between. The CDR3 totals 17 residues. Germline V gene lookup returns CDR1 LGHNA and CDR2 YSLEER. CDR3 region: CASSQSRELDLTDTQYF. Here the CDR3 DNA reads TGCGCCAGCAGCCAATCGAGAGAACTAGACCTCACAGATACGCAGTATTTT.

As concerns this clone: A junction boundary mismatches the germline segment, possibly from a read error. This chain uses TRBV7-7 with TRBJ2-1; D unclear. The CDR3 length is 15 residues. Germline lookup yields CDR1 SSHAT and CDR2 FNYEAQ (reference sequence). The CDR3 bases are TGTGCTAGCAGCTTAGGAACAGCTGGCTACAATGAGCAGTTCTTC. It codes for CASSLGTAGYNEQFF.

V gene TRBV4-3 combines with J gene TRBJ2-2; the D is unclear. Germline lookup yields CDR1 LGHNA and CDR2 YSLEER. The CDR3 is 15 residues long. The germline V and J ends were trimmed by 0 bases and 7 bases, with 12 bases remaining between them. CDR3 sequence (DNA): TGCGCCAGCAGCCAAGATGGGTCTGGGCACGGGGAGCTGTTTTTT. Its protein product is CASSQDGSGHGELFF.

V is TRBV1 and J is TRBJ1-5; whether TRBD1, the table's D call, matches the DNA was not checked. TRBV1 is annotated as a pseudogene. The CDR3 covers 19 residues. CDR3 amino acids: CTSSQDRDRGPSGVQPQHF. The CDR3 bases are TGCACCAGCAGCCAAGATAGGGACAGGGGTCCATCGGGGGTTCAGCCCCAGCATTTT.

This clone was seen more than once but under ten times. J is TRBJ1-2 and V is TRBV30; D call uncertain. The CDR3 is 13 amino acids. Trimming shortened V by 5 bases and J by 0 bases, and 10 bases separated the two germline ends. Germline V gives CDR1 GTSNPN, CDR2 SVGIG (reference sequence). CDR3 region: CAWSRESNYGYTF. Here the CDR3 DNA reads TGTGCCTGGTCGCGGGAGTCTAACTATGGCTACACCTTC.

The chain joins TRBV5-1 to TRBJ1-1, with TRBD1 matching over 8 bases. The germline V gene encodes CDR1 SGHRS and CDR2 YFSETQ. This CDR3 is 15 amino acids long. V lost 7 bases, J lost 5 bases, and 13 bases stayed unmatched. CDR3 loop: CASAKPQGARTEAFF. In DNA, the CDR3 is TGCGCCAGCGCGAAACCGCAGGGGGCGCGGACTGAAGCTTTCTTT.

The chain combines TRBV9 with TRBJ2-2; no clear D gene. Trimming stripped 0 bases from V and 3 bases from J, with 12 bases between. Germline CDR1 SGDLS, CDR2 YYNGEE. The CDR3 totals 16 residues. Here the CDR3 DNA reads TGTGCCAGCAGCGTAGAGTTCGGAGCTTACACCGGGGAGCTGTTTTTT. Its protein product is CASSVEFGAYTGELFF.

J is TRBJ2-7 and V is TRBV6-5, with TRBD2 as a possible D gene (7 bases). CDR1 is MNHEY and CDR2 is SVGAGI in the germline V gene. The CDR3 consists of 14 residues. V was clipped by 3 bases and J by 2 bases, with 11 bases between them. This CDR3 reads CASSYRGAPYEQYF. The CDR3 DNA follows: TGTGCCAGCAGTTATCGGGGGGCCCCCTACGAGCAGTACTTC.

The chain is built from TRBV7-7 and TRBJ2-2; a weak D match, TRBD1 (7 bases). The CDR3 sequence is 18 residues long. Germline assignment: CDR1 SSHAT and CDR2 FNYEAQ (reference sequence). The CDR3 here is CASVYPTGDSPNTGELFF. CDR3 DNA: TGTGCTAGCGTATACCCCACGGGGGACAGTCCGAACACCGGGGAGCTGTTTTTT. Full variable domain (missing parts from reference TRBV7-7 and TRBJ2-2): GAGVSQSPRYKVTKRGQDVTLRCDPISSHATLYWYQQALGQGPEFLTYFNYEAQPDKSGLPSDRFSAERPEGSISTLTIQRTEQRDSAMYRCASVYPTGDSPNTGELFFGEGSRLTVL.

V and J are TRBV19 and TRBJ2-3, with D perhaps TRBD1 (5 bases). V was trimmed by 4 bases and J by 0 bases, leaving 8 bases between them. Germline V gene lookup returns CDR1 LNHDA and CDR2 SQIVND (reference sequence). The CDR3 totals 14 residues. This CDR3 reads CASSKTASTDTQYF. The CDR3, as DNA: TGTGCCAGTAGTAAGACAGCTAGCACAGATACGCAGTATTTT.

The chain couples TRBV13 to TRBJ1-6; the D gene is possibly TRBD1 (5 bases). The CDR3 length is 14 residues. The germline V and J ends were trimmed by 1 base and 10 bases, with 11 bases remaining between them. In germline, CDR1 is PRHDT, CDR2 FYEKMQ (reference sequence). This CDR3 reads CASSLAGLGSPLHF. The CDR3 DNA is TGTGCCAGCAGCTTAGCAGGGTTAGGGTCACCCCTCCACTTT.

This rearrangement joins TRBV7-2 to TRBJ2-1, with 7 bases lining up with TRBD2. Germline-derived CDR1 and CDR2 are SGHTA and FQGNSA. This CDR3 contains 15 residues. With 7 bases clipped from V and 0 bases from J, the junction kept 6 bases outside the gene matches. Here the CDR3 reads CASTWRESSYNEQFF. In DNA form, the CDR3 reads TGTGCCAGCACTTGGCGGGAGAGCTCCTACAATGAGCAGTTCTTC.

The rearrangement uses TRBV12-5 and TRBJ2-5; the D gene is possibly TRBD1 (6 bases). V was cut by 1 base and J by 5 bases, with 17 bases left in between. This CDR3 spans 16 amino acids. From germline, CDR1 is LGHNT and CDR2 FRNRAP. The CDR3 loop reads CASGLEFTGFEETQYF. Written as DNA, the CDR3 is TGTGCTAGTGGTTTGGAATTCACAGGGTTTGAGGAGACCCAGTACTTC.

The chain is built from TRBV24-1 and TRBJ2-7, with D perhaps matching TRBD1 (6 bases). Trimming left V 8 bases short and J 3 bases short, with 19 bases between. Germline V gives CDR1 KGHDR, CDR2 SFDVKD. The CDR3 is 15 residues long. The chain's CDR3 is CATTPRAGENYEQYF. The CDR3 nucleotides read TGTGCCACCACTCCCCGTGCAGGGGAAAACTACGAGCAGTACTTC.

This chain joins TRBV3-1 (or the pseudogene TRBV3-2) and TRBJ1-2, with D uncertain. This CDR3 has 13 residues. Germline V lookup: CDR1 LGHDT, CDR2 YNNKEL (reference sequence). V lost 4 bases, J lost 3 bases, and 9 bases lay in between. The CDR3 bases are TGTGCCAGCAGCCGAGACGTTTACTATGGCTACACCTTC. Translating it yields CASSRDVYYGYTF.

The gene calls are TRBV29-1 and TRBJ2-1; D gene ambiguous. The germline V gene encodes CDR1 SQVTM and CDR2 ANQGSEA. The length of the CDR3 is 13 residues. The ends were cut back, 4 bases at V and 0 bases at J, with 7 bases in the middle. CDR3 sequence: CSVAPSSYNEQFF. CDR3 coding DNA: TGCAGCGTTGCTCCGAGCTCCTACAATGAGCAGTTCTTC.

The CDR3 protein is CASRGLAGTDTQYF. Written as DNA, the CDR3 is TGTGCCAGCAGAGGACTAGCGGGCACAGATACGCAGTATTTT. V is TRBV11-2 and J is TRBJ2-3, with TRBD2 matching over 10 bases. The V segment lost 6 bases and the J segment 1 base; nucleotides outside the gene matches: 1. This CDR3 contains 14 residues. Germline loops: CDR1 SGHAT, CDR2 FQNNGV.

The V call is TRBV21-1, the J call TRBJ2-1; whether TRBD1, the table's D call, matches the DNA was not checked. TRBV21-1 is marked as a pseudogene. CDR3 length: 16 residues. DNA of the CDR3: TGTGCCAGCAGCCTAAGGGGCGGCACCTCCTACAATGAGCAGTTCTTC. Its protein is CASSLRGGTSYNEQFF.

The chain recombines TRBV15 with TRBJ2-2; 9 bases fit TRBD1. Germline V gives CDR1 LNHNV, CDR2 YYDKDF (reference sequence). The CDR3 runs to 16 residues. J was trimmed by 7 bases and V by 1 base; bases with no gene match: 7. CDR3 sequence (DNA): TGTGCCACCAGCAGAGTTGGACAGGGGAGTGACGGGGAGCTGTTTTTT. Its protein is CATSRVGQGSDGELFF.